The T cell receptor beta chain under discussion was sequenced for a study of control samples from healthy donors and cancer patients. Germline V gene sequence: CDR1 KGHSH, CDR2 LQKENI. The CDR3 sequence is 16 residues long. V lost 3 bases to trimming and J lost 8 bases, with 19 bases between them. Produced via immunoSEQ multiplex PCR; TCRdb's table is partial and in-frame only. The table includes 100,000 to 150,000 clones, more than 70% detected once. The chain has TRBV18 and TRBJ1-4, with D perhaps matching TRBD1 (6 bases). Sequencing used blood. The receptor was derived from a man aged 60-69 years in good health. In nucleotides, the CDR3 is TGTGCCAGCTCACCCGCCCGGGGGGCTGATGGAGAAAAACTGTTTTTT. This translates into CASSPARGADGEKLFF.